A single sample is the source of the 11 T cell receptor beta chains below, sequenced in a study of blood T cell repertoires in COVID-19. Profiled with immunoSEQ multiplex PCR; TCRdb holds only in-frame clones, not every one. The sample carries 200,000 to 250,000 clones, more than 65% recorded once. The sequenced sample was peripheral blood. Receptor source: a woman aged 80 or older with acute or convalescent COVID-19.

V is TRBV30 and J is TRBJ1-1; no clear D. CDR3 length: 15 amino acids. Trimming took 0 bases from V and 5 from J, leaving 16 bases between them. CDR1 GTSNPN and CDR2 SVGIG come from the germline V gene (reference sequence). Here the CDR3 DNA reads TGTGCCTGGAGTGTACGAGGGCTCGGAGGAACTGAAGCTTTCTTT. Amino acids: CAWSVRGLGGTEAFF.

The chain carries TRBV11-2 and TRBJ1-3; TRBD1 agrees at 7 bases. This CDR3 contains 14 residues. V gave up 5 bases and J gave up 2 bases; unmatched junction bases: 3. The germline V gene encodes CDR1 SGHAT and CDR2 FQNNGV. In nucleotides, the CDR3 is TGTGCCAGCAGCCGGGACAGAGCTGGAAACACCATATATTTT. Its translation: CASSRDRAGNTIYF.

The chain employs TRBV30 and TRBJ1-1; D gene uncertain. V was cut by 5 bases and J by 1 base, with 11 bases left in between. Germline assignment: CDR1 GTSNPN and CDR2 SVGIG (reference sequence). The CDR3 spans 13 residues. DNA of the CDR3: TGTGCCTGGTCGCAGGCGGGGAACACTGAAGCTTTCTTT. Protein: CAWSQAGNTEAFF.

CDR3 DNA: TGTGCCAGCAGTGAGGGGACTGCGGGATATGGCTACACCTTC. It specifies CASSEGTAGYGYTF. The chain links TRBV6-1 to TRBJ1-2; weak D call: TRBD1 (5 bases). Germline V gene sequence: CDR1 MNHNS, CDR2 SASEGT. V was shortened by 3 bases and J by 5 bases, with 13 bases between the two germline ends. This CDR3 has 14 residues.

The chain employs TRBV3-1 (or the pseudogene TRBV3-2) and TRBJ2-2; possible D gene TRBD1, 6 bases. This CDR3 is built from 16 residues. Germline CDR1 LGHDT, CDR2 YNNKEL (reference sequence). Trimming pared 2 bases from V and 0 bases from J, leaving 10 bases between. CDR3 DNA: TGTGCCAGCAGCCAACCAGGGGCCACGAACACCGGGGAGCTGTTTTTT. This translates into CASSQPGATNTGELFF.

This chain uses TRBV11-2 with TRBJ2-1; perhaps TRBD2 as D (6 bases). Between the trimmed V and J ends, which lost 6 bases and 6 bases, there was a span of 18 bases. The CDR3 is made up of 15 amino acids. CDR1 is SGHAT, CDR2 FQNNGV, per germline. The CDR3 spells CASRGGAGNGNEQFF. The CDR3 nucleotides are TGTGCCAGCAGGGGCGGGGCGGGGAATGGCAATGAGCAGTTCTTC.

The chain recombines TRBV5-1 with TRBJ1-2; 9 nucleotides match TRBD1. The CDR3 consists of 12 residues. With V trimmed by 7 bases and J by 6 bases, 4 bases remained unmatched. Germline CDR1 reads SGHRS; CDR2 reads YFSETQ. CDR3 DNA sequence: TGCGCCAGCGGTACAGGGGGCGATGGCTACACCTTC. It yields the protein CASGTGGDGYTF.

V and J are TRBV27 and TRBJ2-2, with TRBD1 matching 8 bases. Germline V gene sequence: CDR1 MNHEY, CDR2 SMNVEV (reference sequence). There are 14 residues in the CDR3. The V gene end was trimmed by 6 bases and the J gene end by 5 bases; junction bases not matched to a gene: 5. This chain's CDR3 is CASRTDRGTGELFF. CDR3 bases: TGTGCCAGCAGAACCGACAGGGGAACCGGGGAGCTGTTTTTT.

J is TRBJ1-1 and V is TRBV10-3; the match to TRBD1 covers 9 bases. The CDR3 has 14 amino acids. The germline gives CDR1 ENHRY, CDR2 SYGVKD. The V and J ends lost 2 bases and 11 bases, in that order; junction bases with no gene match: 9. The CDR3 DNA is TGTGCCATCAGTGAGATTGGGACAGGGTGGCCGGCTTTCTTT. Residues: CAISEIGTGWPAFF.

The genes are TRBV7-8 and TRBJ2-3; D is possibly TRBD2 (5 bases). Germline assignment: CDR1 SGHVS and CDR2 FQNEAQ. The CDR3 is 16 residues long. Trimming shortened V by 8 bases and J by 2 bases, and 20 bases separated the two germline ends. In DNA form, the CDR3 reads TGTGCCAGCCGCCCCGGGATAGCCCTTGTCACAGATACGCAGTATTTT. Its translation is CASRPGIALVTDTQYF.

The chain carries TRBV11-3 and TRBJ2-1, with TRBD1 matching over 8 bases. V shed 7 bases and J 6 bases; nucleotides not matched to a gene: 14. Germline assignment: CDR1 SGHNT and CDR2 YENEEA. The CDR3 contains 16 residues. The CDR3 region has the DNA TGTGCCAGCACCCCTTCGAACCGGGACAGGTCCAATGAGCAGTTCTTC. Its translation: CASTPSNRDRSNEQFF.